This passage covers 23 T cell receptor beta chains from one sample sequenced in a study of OX40 agonist ivuxolimab in advanced cancers. The table came from immunoSEQ multiplex PCR; TCRdb's copy has only in-frame clones and leaves some out. The sample yields tens of thousands of clones, roughly 86% seen once. Sample: CD4+ or CD8+ T cells sorted from blood, taken in a trial of the OX40 agonist ivuxolimab. The receptors come from an adult with an advanced solid tumor such as melanoma, head and neck, liver or kidney cancer.

This clone was observed once. This sequence joins TRBV15 and TRBJ1-3, with D unclear. CDR3 size: 13 residues. The V end lost 0 bases, the J end lost 2 bases, and 2 bases lay between the germline ends. CDR1 is LNHNV, CDR2 YYDKDF, per germline (reference sequence). CDR3 sequence reads: CATSRDPGNTIYF. CDR3 DNA sequence: TGTGCCACCAGCAGAGACCCTGGAAACACCATATATTTT.

The chain carries TRBV5-1 and TRBJ2-2; D unclear. The CDR3 has 14 residues. Germline-derived CDR1 and CDR2 are SGHRS and YFSETQ. Trimming took off 5 bases at V and 3 bases at J, with 11 bases between the two ends. In DNA form, the CDR3 reads TGCGCCAGCAGTAGGCAGGACCACACCGGGGAGCTGTTTTTT. Translating gives CASSRQDHTGELFF.

The chain is built from TRBV7-9 and TRBJ2-5; 9 bases agree with TRBD2. CDR3 length: 17 amino acids. The ends lost 5 bases at V and 5 bases at J; junction bases unmatched: 15. The germline V gene has CDR1 SEHNR and CDR2 FQNEAQ (reference sequence). The CDR3, as DNA: TGTGCCAGCAGCCCCCCATACGCGGGGGGGATTAGGGAGACCCAGTACTTC. It yields the protein CASSPPYAGGIRETQYF.

The chain is built from TRBV5-8 and TRBJ1-1; D gene ambiguous. This CDR3 is 13 amino acids long. V gave up 0 bases and J gave up 1 base, with 4 bases separating them. From germline, CDR1 is SGHTS and CDR2 YDEGEE. The CDR3 region has the DNA TGTGCCAGCAGCTTGGACTGGAACACTGAAGCTTTCTTT. It translates to CASSLDWNTEAFF. Variable domain in full (rest from reference TRBV5-8 and TRBJ1-1): EAGVTQSPTHLIKTRGQQATLRCSPISGHTSVYWYQQALGLGLQFLLWYDEGEERNRGNFPPRFSGRQFPNYSSELNVNALELEDSALYLCASSLDWNTEAFFGQGTRLTVV.

The chain combines TRBV29-1 with TRBJ1-4; a weak D match, TRBD1 (6 bases). With 6 bases removed from V and 5 bases from J, the gap between germline ends came to 13 bases. The length of the CDR3 is 13 residues. The V gene's germline CDR1 is SQVTM and CDR2 ANQGSEA. CDR3 DNA sequence: TGCAGCGTCTGCAGGGGTGGAAATGAAAAACTGTTTTTT. It codes for CSVCRGGNEKLFF.

This chain links TRBV30 with TRBJ1-2; D gene ambiguous. The germline CDR1 and CDR2 sequences are GTSNPN and SVGIG (reference sequence). This CDR3 has 13 residues. V shed 0 bases and J shed 0 bases, with 5 bases lying between them. The CDR3 region is CAWSVGPNYGYTF. CDR3 in DNA: TGTGCCTGGAGTGTCGGCCCTAACTATGGCTACACCTTC.

The chain is built from TRBV5-5 and TRBJ1-5; tentative D call: TRBD1 (5 bases). CDR1 and CDR2 (germline): SGHKS, YYEKEE (reference sequence). The CDR3 extends over 15 amino acids. The germline V and J ends were trimmed by 0 bases and 4 bases, with 11 bases remaining between them. In DNA form, the CDR3 reads TGTGCCAGCAGCTTGGTTTCCGGGGGGAATCAGCCCCAGCATTTT. Translated, it gives CASSLVSGGNQPQHF.

The chain employs TRBV5-1 and TRBJ2-7, with D unclear. Trimming took 3 bases from V and 6 from J, leaving 13 bases between them. The length of the CDR3 is 13 residues. The germline CDR1 and CDR2 sequences are SGHRS and YFSETQ. The CDR3: CASSWNPLGEQYF. CDR3 bases: TGCGCCAGCAGCTGGAACCCCCTTGGCGAGCAGTACTTC.

V and J are TRBV5-8 and TRBJ1-1; D is unresolved. Germline V gene data show CDR1 as SGHTS and CDR2 as YDEGEE. This CDR3 comprises 16 residues. Trimming took off 2 bases at V and 0 bases at J, with 14 bases between the two ends. CDR3: CASSLVSRSLNTEAFF. The CDR3 DNA follows: TGTGCCAGCAGCTTAGTTAGCCGGTCCTTGAACACTGAAGCTTTCTTT.

In its sample, this clone was seen a few times. This chain joins TRBV2 and TRBJ2-6; either TRBD1 or TRBD2 may fit D (5 bases each). This CDR3 has 18 residues. Trimming cost V 6 bases and J 2 bases, with 20 bases left between them. The V gene's germline CDR1 is SNHLY and CDR2 FYNNEI. CDR3 protein: CASRTLRGTWAGANVLTF. The CDR3 nucleotides read TGTGCCAGCAGAACCCTCCGGGGCACGTGGGCTGGGGCCAACGTCCTGACTTTC. Complete variable domain (other parts from reference TRBV2 and TRBJ2-6): EPEVTQTPSHQVTQMGQEVILRCVPISNHLYFYWYRQILGQKVEFLVSFYNNEISEKSEIFDDQFSVERPDGSNFTLKIRSTKLEDSAMYFCASRTLRGTWAGANVLTFGAGSRLTVL.

The chain couples TRBV2 to TRBJ2-1; 8 bases are shared with TRBD1. The CDR3 runs to 16 residues. V trimming: 7 bases; J trimming: 0 bases; junction bases outside the gene matches: 8. Germline loops: CDR1 SNHLY, CDR2 FYNNEI. The CDR3 DNA reads TGTGCCAGCAACAGGGGGAGAACTAACTCCTACAATGAGCAGTTCTTC. This gives the protein CASNRGRTNSYNEQFF.

The chain has TRBV7-3 and TRBJ2-7; 10 bases match TRBD2. The CDR3 consists of 15 residues. After removal of 5 bases from V and 4 bases from J, the junction contained 8 bases not matched to a gene. Per the germline V gene, CDR1 is SGHTA and CDR2 is FQGTGA. The CDR3: CASSPRTSGRYEQYF. The DNA for the CDR3 is TGTGCCAGCAGCCCCCGGACTAGCGGCCGGTACGAGCAGTACTTC. Supplemented by reference TRBV7-3 and TRBJ2-7, the full variable domain reads GAGVSQTPSNKVTEKGKYVELRCDPISGHTALYWYRQSLGQGPEFLIYFQGTGAADDSGLPNDRFFAVRPEGSVSTLKIQRTERGDSAVYLCASSPRTSGRYEQYFGPGTRLTVT.

The rearrangement links TRBV7-9 to TRBJ1-3; maybe TRBD1 (5 bases). The CDR3 covers 15 residues. V was trimmed by 7 bases and J by 5 bases, leaving 18 bases between them. CDR1 is SEHNR and CDR2 is FQNEAQ in the germline V gene (reference sequence). The CDR3 DNA sequence: TGTGCCAGCACCGATACCTGGGGGGGACGAAACACCATATATTTT. As protein: CASTDTWGGRNTIYF.

This chain joins TRBV5-1 and TRBJ2-1; D remains ambiguous. This CDR3 region has 13 residues. Trimming took off 0 bases at V and 5 bases at J, with 6 bases between the two ends. The germline gives CDR1 SGHRS, CDR2 YFSETQ. In DNA, the CDR3 is TGCGCCAGCAGCTTGGTGGCTAACAATGAGCAGTTCTTC. Translating gives CASSLVANNEQFF.

The rearrangement joins TRBV14 to TRBJ1-1; the match to TRBD1 covers 8 bases. This CDR3 is 15 amino acids long. CDR1 and CDR2 from the germline V gene are SGHDN and FVKESK. The V segment lost 2 bases and the J segment 2 bases; nucleotides outside the gene matches: 4. Here the CDR3 reads CASSQHRGDNTEAFF. The CDR3 DNA is TGTGCCAGCAGCCAACACAGGGGGGATAACACTGAAGCTTTCTTT. The entire variable domain, with the rest obtained from reference TRBV14 and TRBJ1-1, is as follows: EAGVTQFPSHSVIEKGQTVTLRCDPISGHDNLYWYRRVMGKEIKFLLHFVKESKQDESGMPNNRFLAERTGGTYSTLKVQPAELEDSGVYFCASSQHRGDNTEAFFGQGTRLTVV.

The chain joins TRBV6-1 to TRBJ1-2; 8 bases map to TRBD1. Trimming took 8 bases from V and 4 from J; bases not matched to a gene: 9. Germline loops: CDR1 MNHNS, CDR2 SASEGT. This CDR3 is 14 amino acids long. DNA for the CDR3: TGTGCCAGCCAGACAGGGGCGGTTTTCTATGGCTACACCTTC. Its translation: CASQTGAVFYGYTF.

This rearrangement joins TRBV2 to TRBJ1-6; D is perhaps TRBD1 (6 bases). The germline CDR1 and CDR2 sequences are SNHLY and FYNNEI. Trimming removed 2 bases at V and 2 bases at J, with 7 bases between. CDR3 length equals 15 residues. The CDR3, as DNA: TGTGCCAGCAGTGAAAACAGGGCCTATAATTCACCCCTCCACTTT. This translates into CASSENRAYNSPLHF.

Details on this clone: At one of its ends the junction is not consistent with the germline gene, which may arise from a read error. This chain connects TRBV9 to TRBJ1-3; tentatively, D is TRBD1 (6 bases). This CDR3 contains 13 residues. The germline V gene has CDR1 SGDLS and CDR2 YYNGEE. The CDR3 spells CASSVLSGAKLNF. The CDR3 DNA reads as TGTGCCAGCAGCGTGTTGTCGGGGGCGAAATTGAATTTT.

The chain links TRBV7-2 to TRBJ1-5; 11 bases agree with TRBD1. The CDR3 is made up of 15 amino acids. J lost 7 bases, V lost 7 bases, and 9 bases had no gene match. The germline gives CDR1 SGHTA, CDR2 FQGNSA. The CDR3 is CASTGQGALGQPQHF. DNA for the CDR3: TGTGCCAGCACCGGACAGGGGGCTTTGGGACAGCCCCAGCATTTT.

The genes are TRBV19 and TRBJ1-3; D may be TRBD1 (5 bases). CDR3 length: 12 residues. Trimming removed 7 bases from V and 7 bases from J, with 11 bases in between. Germline-derived CDR1 and CDR2 are LNHDA and SQIVND (reference sequence). DNA for the CDR3: TGTGCCAGTAATGACAGATGGAACACCATATATTTT. This translates into CASNDRWNTIYF.

V gene TRBV5-1 combines with J gene TRBJ1-5; unclear D gene. Germline assignment: CDR1 SGHRS and CDR2 YFSETQ. This CDR3 has 22 amino acids. Deletions cut 0 bases from V and 2 bases from J, with 30 bases between. This CDR3 is CASSLVGGVGTATYRRNQPQHF. CDR3 bases: TGCGCCAGCAGCTTGGTCGGCGGGGTTGGCACCGCCACATATAGGCGCAATCAGCCCCAGCATTTT.

The chain uses TRBV7-6 and TRBJ2-5, with TRBD2 as a possible D gene (6 bases). Matching the DNA end better, TRBJ2-7 makes the J call doubtful. The CDR3 is 16 amino acids. Per germline, CDR1 SGHVS and CDR2 FNYEAQ. In DNA form, the CDR3 reads TGTGCCAGCAGCTTAGCGGGGAGGACCACCTCCTACGAGCAGTACTTC. Protein: CASSLAGRTTSYEQYF.

The V call is TRBV6-1, the J call TRBJ1-4; the D is unclear. Trimming pared 6 bases from V and 5 bases from J, leaving 7 bases between. This CDR3 has 12 amino acids. From germline, CDR1 is MNHNS and CDR2 SASEGT. DNA of the CDR3: TGTGCCAGCAGCCAGGTGAATGAAAAACTGTTTTTT. As protein: CASSQVNEKLFF.